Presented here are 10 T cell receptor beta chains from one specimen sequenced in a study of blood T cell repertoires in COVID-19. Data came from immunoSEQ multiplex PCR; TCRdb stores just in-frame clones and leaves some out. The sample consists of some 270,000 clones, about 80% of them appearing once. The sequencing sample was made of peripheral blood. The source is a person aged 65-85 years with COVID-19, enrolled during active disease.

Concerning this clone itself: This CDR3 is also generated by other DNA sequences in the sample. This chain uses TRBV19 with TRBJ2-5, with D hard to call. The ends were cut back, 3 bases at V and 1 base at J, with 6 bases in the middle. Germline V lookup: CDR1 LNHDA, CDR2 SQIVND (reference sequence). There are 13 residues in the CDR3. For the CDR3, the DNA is TGTGCCAGTAGTATTGGCAGCCAAGAGACCCAGTACTTC. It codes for CASSIGSQETQYF.

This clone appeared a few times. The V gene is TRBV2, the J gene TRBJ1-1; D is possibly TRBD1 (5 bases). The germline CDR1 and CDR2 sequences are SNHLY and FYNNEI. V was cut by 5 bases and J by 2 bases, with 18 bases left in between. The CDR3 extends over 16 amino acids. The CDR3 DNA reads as TGTGCCAGCAGTTTGACAGCCCCGGCTACAAACACTGAAGCTTTCTTT. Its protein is CASSLTAPATNTEAFF.

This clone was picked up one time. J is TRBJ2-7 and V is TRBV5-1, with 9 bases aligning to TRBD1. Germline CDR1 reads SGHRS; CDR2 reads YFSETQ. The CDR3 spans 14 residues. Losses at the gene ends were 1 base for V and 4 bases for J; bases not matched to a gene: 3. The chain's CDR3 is CASSLIQGAYEQYF. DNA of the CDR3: TGCGCCAGCAGCTTGATACAGGGGGCTTACGAGCAGTACTTC.

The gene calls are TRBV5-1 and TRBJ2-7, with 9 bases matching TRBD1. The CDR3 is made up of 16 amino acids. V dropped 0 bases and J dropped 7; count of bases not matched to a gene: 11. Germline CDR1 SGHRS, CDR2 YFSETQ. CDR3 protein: CASSLEPGTGMGEQYF. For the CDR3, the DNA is TGCGCCAGCAGCTTGGAACCCGGGACAGGGATGGGGGAGCAGTACTTC. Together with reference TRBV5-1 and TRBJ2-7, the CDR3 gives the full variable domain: KAGVTQTPRYLIKTRGQQVTLSCSPISGHRSVSWYQQTPGQGLQFLFEYFSETQRNKGNFPGRFSGRQFSNSRSEMNVSTLELGDSALYLCASSLEPGTGMGEQYFGPGTRLTVT.

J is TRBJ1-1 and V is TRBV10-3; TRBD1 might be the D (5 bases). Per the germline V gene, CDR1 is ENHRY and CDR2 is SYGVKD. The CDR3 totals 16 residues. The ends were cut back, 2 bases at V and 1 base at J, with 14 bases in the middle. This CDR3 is CAISEPKGSGNTEAFF. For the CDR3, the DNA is TGTGCCATCAGTGAGCCGAAGGGGTCTGGGAACACTGAAGCTTTCTTT.

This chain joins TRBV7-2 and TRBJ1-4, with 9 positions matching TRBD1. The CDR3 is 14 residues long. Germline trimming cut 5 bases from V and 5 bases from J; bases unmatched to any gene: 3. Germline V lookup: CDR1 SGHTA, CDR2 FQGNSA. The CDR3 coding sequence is TGTGCCAGCAGCCCCGGGACAGGGAATGAAAAACTGTTTTTT. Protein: CASSPGTGNEKLFF.

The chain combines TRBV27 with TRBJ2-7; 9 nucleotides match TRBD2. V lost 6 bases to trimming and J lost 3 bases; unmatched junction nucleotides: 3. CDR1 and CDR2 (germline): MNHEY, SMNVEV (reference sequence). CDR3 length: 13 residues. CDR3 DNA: TGTGCCAGCAGGCCTAGCGGGATCTACGAGCAGTACTTC. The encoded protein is CASRPSGIYEQYF.

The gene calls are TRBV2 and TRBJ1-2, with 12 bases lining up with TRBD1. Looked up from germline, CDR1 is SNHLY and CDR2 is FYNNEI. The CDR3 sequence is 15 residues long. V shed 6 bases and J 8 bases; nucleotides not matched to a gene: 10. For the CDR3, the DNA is TGTGCCAGCAGGCTCCGGGACAGGGGGCTATTGGGCTACACCTTC. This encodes CASRLRDRGLLGYTF.

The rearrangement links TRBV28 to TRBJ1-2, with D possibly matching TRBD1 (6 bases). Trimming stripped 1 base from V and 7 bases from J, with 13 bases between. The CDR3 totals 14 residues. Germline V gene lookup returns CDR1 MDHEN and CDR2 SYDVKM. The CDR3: CASSLSGDQFGYTF. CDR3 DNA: TGTGCCAGCAGTTTATCAGGGGATCAGTTTGGCTACACCTTC.

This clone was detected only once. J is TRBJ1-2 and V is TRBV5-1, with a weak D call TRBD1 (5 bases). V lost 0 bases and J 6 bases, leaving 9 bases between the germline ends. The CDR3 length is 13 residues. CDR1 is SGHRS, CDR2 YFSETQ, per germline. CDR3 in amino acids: CASSLEGVDGYTF. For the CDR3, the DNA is TGCGCCAGCAGCTTGGAAGGGGTCGATGGCTACACCTTC.